The clone carrying this T cell receptor beta chain was seen just once. Its antigen remains unidentified. This sample is drawn from a study of PD-L1 blockade in urothelial cancer. General observations from the study: Tumor-associated clones in the blood of durable-benefit patients grew more at 3 weeks.

The V end lost 6 bases, the J end lost 1 base, and 9 bases lay between the germline ends. The CDR3 runs to 13 residues. Germline V lookup: CDR1 SGHTA, CDR2 FQGNSA. Data came from immunoSEQ multiplex PCR; TCRdb stores just in-frame clones and leaves some out. The sample shows 20,000 to 25,000 clones, more than 75% of them seen only once. As to time point: peripheral blood 6 weeks after treatment start. Patients' cancers were locally advanced or metastatic urothelial carcinomas. The gene calls are TRBV7-2 and TRBJ1-1; D not resolved. This receptor was identified in a woman aged 60-75 years with urothelial cancer. Sample: PBMCs, taken around atezolizumab (anti-PD-L1) treatment. The CDR3 DNA is TGTGCCAGCAGACCTCTTAGGAACACTGAAGCTTTCTTT. Encoded protein: CASRPLRNTEAFF. Looking up the rest from reference TRBV7-2 and TRBJ1-1 gives the full variable domain: GAGVSQSPSNKVTEKGKDVELRCDPISGHTALYWYRQSLGQGLEFLIYFQGNSAPDKSGLPSDRFSAERTGGSVSTLTIQRTQQEDSAVYLCASRPLRNTEAFFGQGTRLTVV.